These 7 T cell receptor beta chains came from one sample sequenced in a study of blood T cells in healthy people across ages. The use of a sample-barcoded 5' primer and a J-beta primer mix characterized a second PCR of about 7 to 12 cycles. MiXCR, run by TCRdb on the 5' RACE reads, gives a single entry per CDR3 protein. Among more than 1.4 million distinct CDR3 sequences listed, 35% to 45% were seen once. Sequenced input: blood. Receptors were obtained from a woman in her late teens or twenties in good health.

This clonotype was recorded a few times. This sequence joins TRBV29-1 and TRBJ2-3; D perhaps matches TRBD2 (5 bases). This CDR3 has 12 amino acids. The V end lost 7 bases, the J end lost 6 bases, and 14 bases lay between the germline ends. Germline CDR1 is SQVTM and CDR2 is ANQGSEA. The CDR3 coding sequence is TGCAGCGCTCCTACAACGGGGGATACGCAGTATTTT. Protein: CSAPTTGDTQYF.

This clonotype was seen only a few times. The rearrangement uses TRBV5-1 and TRBJ2-1; D may be TRBD1 (6 bases). Germline-derived CDR1 and CDR2 are SGHRS and YFSETQ. The CDR3 is made up of 12 amino acids. Trimming cost V 0 bases and J 15 bases, with 13 bases left between them. The CDR3 DNA reads as TGCGCCAGCAGCTTGGGCCGGGACAATGGGTTCTTC. This encodes CASSLGRDNGFF.

As for this clonotype: Relative to the germline gene, one junction end is altered; a read error may explain this. The chain employs TRBV3-1 and TRBJ2-4; D might be TRBD2 (6 bases). Judging by the DNA end, TRBJ2-7 fits better; the J call may be wrong. Per germline, CDR1 LGHDT and CDR2 YNNKEL (reference sequence). The length of the CDR3 is 15 residues. CDR3 DNA sequence: TGCGCCAGCAGCCAAGGACTAACGGATGCGTACGAGCAGTACTTC. Its protein product is CASSQGLTDAYEQYF.

The rearrangement links TRBV7-9 to TRBJ2-3, with 7 bases that match TRBD2. The CDR3 loop spans 19 amino acids. Germline V CDR1 and CDR2: SEHNR, FQNEAQ (reference sequence). The V segment lost 2 bases and the J segment 5 bases; nucleotides outside the gene matches: 19. The DNA for the CDR3 is TGTGCCAGCAGCTTACGAAGTAGCGGGCCCACACGGAGAATAGATACGCAGTATTTT. This encodes CASSLRSSGPTRRIDTQYF.

J is TRBJ2-7 and V is TRBV28; unclear D gene. In germline, CDR1 is MDHEN, CDR2 SYDVKM. V lost 10 bases to trimming and J lost 5 bases, with 21 bases between them. The CDR3 runs to 14 residues. The CDR3 DNA reads TGTGCCACCTCGACCGACACCCTGGTGGACGAGCAGTACTTC. Its protein product is CATSTDTLVDEQYF.

This chain links TRBV7-9 with TRBJ1-1; 10 positions match TRBD1. CDR1 and CDR2 (germline): SEHNR, FQNEAQ (reference sequence). V was clipped by 6 bases and J by 5 bases; unmatched bases: 18. This CDR3 is 18 amino acids long. This CDR3 reads CASSPRGGQGLPGTEAFF. Here the CDR3 DNA reads TGTGCCAGCAGTCCCAGGGGGGGACAGGGGCTCCCGGGGACTGAAGCTTTCTTT.

This clonotype has a handful of counts. The chain carries TRBV10-3 and TRBJ2-1; a weak D match, TRBD2 (5 bases). CDR1 is ENHRY, CDR2 SYGVKD, per germline. The CDR3 sequence is 14 residues long. Deletions cut 10 bases from V and 6 bases from J, with 19 bases between. The DNA for the CDR3 is TGTGCCACTAACACTAGTCCAAAATCCAATGAGCAGTTCTTC. Translated: CATNTSPKSNEQFF.